These 20 T cell receptor beta chains originate from one sample sequenced in a study of low-dose radiotherapy and immunotherapy resistance in tumors. TRAV- and TRBV-specific primers primed first-strand cDNA, covering alpha and beta chains. TCRs were amplified for approximately 22 PCR cycles with a constant-region primer and V-primer adapter. MiXCR, run by TCRdb on the reads, gives a single entry per CDR3 protein. The top ten clones hold 4.1% of a sample with under 110,000 distinct CDR3 sequences, less than 25% of them seen once. Time point reported: after trial treatment. The sample's treatment: LDRT plus nivolumab, ipilimumab, low-dose cyclophosphamide and aspirin (RACIN trial). The specimen was PBMCs, collected after low-dose radiotherapy plus immunotherapy. These receptors all stem from a male donor with prostate cancer.

A few counts support this clonotype. This chain uses TRBV20-1 with TRBJ2-7, with 10 bases aligning to TRBD1. The CDR3 has 14 residues. V lost 0 bases, J lost 5 bases, and 4 bases stayed unmatched. From germline, CDR1 is DFQATT and CDR2 SNEGSKA (reference sequence). CDR3 sequence reads: CSARDRQGAHEQYF. CDR3 coding DNA: TGCAGTGCTAGAGATCGACAGGGGGCCCACGAGCAGTACTTC.

This clonotype was recorded many times. Here the CDR3 DNA reads TGTGCCAGCAGCTCACCGGGACTAGCGGTAACCGGGGAGCTGTTTTTT. Its translation: CASSSPGLAVTGELFF. The chain couples TRBV11-2 to TRBJ2-2, with TRBD2 matching 11 bases. Germline loops: CDR1 SGHAT, CDR2 FQNNGV. V dropped 4 bases and J dropped 5; count of bases not matched to a gene: 6. The CDR3 consists of 16 residues.

This clonotype was picked up many times. This sequence joins TRBV7-9 and TRBJ1-3; D remains ambiguous. The CDR3 is made up of 16 amino acids. Germline CDR1 reads SEHNR; CDR2 reads FQNEAQ (reference sequence). V lost 1 base, J lost 2 bases, and 12 bases lay in between. DNA for the CDR3: TGTGCCAGCAGCTTAGAGGGATATGGGACTGGAAACACCATATATTTT. Translated: CASSLEGYGTGNTIYF.

In this sample, this clonotype turned up many times. The gene calls are TRBV7-2 and TRBJ2-3; D possibly corresponds to TRBD1 (5 bases). Trimming pared 2 bases from V and 6 bases from J, leaving 12 bases between. CDR1 is SGHTA, CDR2 FQGNSA, per germline. The CDR3 is 14 residues long. The CDR3, as DNA: TGTGCCAGCAGCTTACATGGGGCCACGGATACGCAGTATTTT. Translation gives CASSLHGATDTQYF.

The chain carries TRBV20-1 and TRBJ2-3; 11 bases match TRBD2. Germline-derived CDR1 and CDR2 are DFQATT and SNEGSKA (reference sequence). Trimming at V came to 1 base and at J to 4 bases, leaving 10 bases not matched to a gene. This CDR3 contains 17 residues. The CDR3: CSARASLTSGGPDTQYF. In DNA, the CDR3 is TGCAGTGCTAGAGCCTCGCTAACTAGCGGGGGTCCAGATACGCAGTATTTT.

Only a few counts were recorded for this clonotype. This chain joins TRBV28 and TRBJ2-3; tentative D call: TRBD2 (6 bases). Germline values: CDR1 MDHEN, CDR2 SYDVKM. V gave up 6 bases and J gave up 4 bases, with 17 bases separating them. The CDR3 contains 15 residues. CDR3 sequence: CASRQGGIKADTQYF. CDR3 in DNA: TGTGCCAGCAGGCAGGGCGGGATAAAGGCAGATACGCAGTATTTT.

This clonotype was counted only a few times. J is TRBJ2-1 and V is TRBV9, with D possibly TRBD2 on 6 matching bases. The CDR3 contains 14 residues. Germline-derived CDR1 and CDR2 are SGDLS and YYNGEE. The ends were cut back, 0 bases at V and 5 bases at J, with 9 bases in the middle. CDR3 nucleotides: TGTGCCAGCAGCGTAGGGGACTTACACAATGAGCAGTTCTTC. It codes for CASSVGDLHNEQFF.

To note about this clonotype: A read error is likely here: a far larger clone is one base away. The CDR3 bases are TGTGCCAACAGACTTCCGGGGCCCGGCAATGAGCAGTTCTTC. Amino acids: CANRLPGPGNEQFF. The chain uses TRBV5-3 and TRBJ2-1; D may match TRBD1 or TRBD2 (5 bases each). TRBV5-3 falls under the ORF class, with uncertain function. Between the trimmed V and J ends, which lost 9 bases and 6 bases, there was a span of 19 bases. The CDR3 contains 14 residues.

Worth noting for this clonotype: It is likely a read error: a sequence one base away is far more abundant. The V call is TRBV9, the J call TRBJ2-4; 7 nucleotides match TRBD2. The ends lost 0 bases at V and 13 bases at J; junction bases unmatched: 16. This CDR3 has 16 amino acids. CDR1 SGDLS and CDR2 YYNGEE come from the germline V gene. The DNA of the CDR3 is TGTGCCAGCAGCGTAGTGCGGGGGAGCTCCTACAATGAGCAGTACTTC. Residues: CASSVVRGSSYNEQYF. The full variable domain, rest sourced from reference TRBV9 and TRBJ2-4, is DSGVTQTPKHLITATGQRVTLRCSPRSGDLSVYWYQQSLDQGLQFLIQYYNGEERAKGNILERFSAQQFPDLHSELNLSSLELGDSALYFCASSVVRGSSYNEQYFGAGTRLSVL.

This clonotype was found many times. This rearrangement joins TRBV7-4 to TRBJ2-3, with D perhaps matching TRBD1 (5 bases). Germline lookup yields CDR1 SGHVT and CDR2 SQSDAQ. This CDR3 contains 17 residues. Trimming cost V 7 bases and J 4 bases, with 24 bases left between them. Here the CDR3 reads CASTSGPPQGRPDTQYF. The CDR3 coding sequence is TGTGCCAGCACCTCCGGGCCTCCCCAGGGCCGGCCAGATACGCAGTATTTT.

This clonotype was found many times. This chain uses TRBV12-3 or TRBV12-4 with TRBJ1-2; 8 nucleotides match TRBD1. V lost 5 bases to trimming and J lost 8 bases; unmatched junction nucleotides: 10. CDR3 size: 14 residues. The CDR3 coding sequence is TGTGCCAGCAGTGCCTCAGGGGGCGGAAGGGGCTACACCTTC. It is translated as CASSASGGGRGYTF.

This clonotype has a count of ten or more. The chain couples TRBV6-1 to TRBJ2-1, with 15 bases fitting TRBD2. The CDR3 has 17 amino acids. Germline V gene lookup returns CDR1 MNHNS and CDR2 SASEGT. J was trimmed by 1 base and V by 7 bases; bases with no gene match: 5. The CDR3 loop reads CASTRTSGGASYNEQFF. CDR3 bases: TGTGCCAGCACCCGGACTAGCGGGGGGGCTTCCTACAATGAGCAGTTCTTC.

This clonotype was counted ten times or more. The chain employs TRBV3-1 and TRBJ2-2, with D tentatively TRBD2 (5 bases). Looked up from germline, CDR1 is LGHDT and CDR2 is YNNKEL (reference sequence). V shed 0 bases and J shed 5 bases, with 10 bases lying between them. The CDR3 spans 15 residues. CDR3 DNA sequence: TGTGCCAGCAGCCAAGATCTGAGGGTAACCGGGGAGCTGTTTTTT. It codes for CASSQDLRVTGELFF.

The chain is built from TRBV7-3 and TRBJ2-5; 10 bases agree with TRBD1. The CDR3 has 14 amino acids. V trimming: 5 bases; J trimming: 4 bases; junction bases outside the gene matches: 4. Germline assignment: CDR1 SGHTA and CDR2 FQGTGA. Here the CDR3 reads CASSQTGGGETQYF. CDR3 in DNA: TGTGCCAGCAGCCAGACAGGGGGCGGAGAGACCCAGTACTTC.

This clonotype was seen repeatedly, ten times or more. This chain joins TRBV6-6 and TRBJ2-5; tentative D call: TRBD1 (5 bases). The CDR3 sequence is 13 residues long. V lost 6 bases and J 2 bases, leaving 10 bases between the germline ends. Germline V gene sequence: CDR1 MNHNY, CDR2 SVGAGI (reference sequence). The CDR3 sequence: CASSRQRQETQYF. The CDR3 coding sequence is TGTGCCAGCAGCCGACAGAGGCAAGAGACCCAGTACTTC.

This clonotype came up many times. The V and J genes are TRBV11-2 and TRBJ2-7, with D unclear. Per germline, CDR1 SGHAT and CDR2 FQNNGV. This CDR3 comprises 12 residues. V was shortened by 2 bases and J by 5 bases, with 7 bases between the two germline ends. The CDR3 reads CASSLPINEQYF. The CDR3 region has the DNA TGTGCCAGCAGCTTACCAATAAACGAGCAGTACTTC.

This clonotype appeared many times. This chain joins TRBV7-6 and TRBJ1-2; D is ambiguous. This CDR3 has 12 residues. Germline CDR1 and CDR2: SGHVS and FNYEAQ. The V end lost 6 bases, the J end lost 11 bases, and 16 bases lay between the germline ends. The CDR3 DNA is TGTGCCAGCAGATCCTACGCAGGTGGATACACCTTC. It translates to CASRSYAGGYTF.

This clonotype was observed a handful of times. The V call is TRBV2, the J call TRBJ1-1; unclear D gene. V lost 1 base and J lost 4, with 10 bases in between. The CDR3 is 14 amino acids. CDR1 and CDR2 (germline): SNHLY, FYNNEI. The CDR3 bases are TGTGCCAGCAGTGAAGGTGGGGTGGGCACTGAAGCTTTCTTT. Translating gives CASSEGGVGTEAFF.

Turning to this clonotype: A far larger clone lies a single base away; this is likely a read error. The chain combines TRBV7-2 with TRBJ2-7; maybe TRBD2 (6 bases). Between the trimmed V and J ends, which lost 1 base and 1 base, there was a span of 8 bases. CDR1 SGHTA and CDR2 FQGNSA come from the germline V gene. The CDR3 runs 14 residues. The DNA of the CDR3 is TGTGCCAGCAGCTTAGGGGACTTTTCCTACGAGCAGTACTTC. Residues: CASSLGDFSYEQYF.

This clonotype was seen ten or more times. The V and J genes are TRBV7-9 and TRBJ2-3, with D possibly being TRBD2 (6 bases). V shed 5 bases and J shed 3 bases, with 15 bases lying between them. The CDR3 extends over 15 amino acids. Germline V gene lookup returns CDR1 SEHNR and CDR2 FQNEAQ (reference sequence). This chain's CDR3 is CASSRLSGETDTQYF. The CDR3 nucleotides are TGTGCCAGCAGCCGACTATCGGGGGAAACAGATACGCAGTATTTT.